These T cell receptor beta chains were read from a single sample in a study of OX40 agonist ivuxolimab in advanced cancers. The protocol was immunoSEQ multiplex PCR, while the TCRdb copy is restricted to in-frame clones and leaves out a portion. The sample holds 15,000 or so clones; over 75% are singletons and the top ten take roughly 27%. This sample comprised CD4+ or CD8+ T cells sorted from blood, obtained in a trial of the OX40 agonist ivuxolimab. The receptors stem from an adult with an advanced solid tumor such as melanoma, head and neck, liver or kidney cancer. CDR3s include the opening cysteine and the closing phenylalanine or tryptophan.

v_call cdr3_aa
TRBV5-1 CASSLAGIGLADSTDTQYF
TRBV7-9 CASSLTGYETQYF
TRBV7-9 CASSLGLGTAYEQCF
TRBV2 CASSFLAKNIQYF
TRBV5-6 CASGPGQGDSPLHF
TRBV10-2 CASSELGTGFYNEQFF
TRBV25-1 CASSDLGQLGYEQFF
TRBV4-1 CASSQVDRNSPLHF
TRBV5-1 CASSPGTTYEQYF
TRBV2 CASGGSYEQYF
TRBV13 CASSYGSIGTVGSEQYF
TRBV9 CASAGLTETQYF
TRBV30 CAWTIDRYEQYF
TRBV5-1 CASSLVMGQDSYEQYF
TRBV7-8 CASSLVRGVGYEQYF
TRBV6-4 CASRETLESSGANVLTF
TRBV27 CASTDGGTEAFF
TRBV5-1 CASMGRSNTGELFF
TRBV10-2 CASSESVSRPREAFF
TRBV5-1 CASSSIFGTGVDEQFF
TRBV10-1 CASSGLAGTGELFF
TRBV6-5 CASSPGSTGELFF
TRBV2 CASSPGEVSTDTQYF
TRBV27 CASSFVGGALVGDTQYF
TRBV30 CAWSLYEQYF
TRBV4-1 CASSQEGGYGYTF
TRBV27 CASSPRWRVETQYF
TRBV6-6 CASSYSGDQPQHF
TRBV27 CASGVRDRALYEQYF
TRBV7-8 CASSETGAYEQYF
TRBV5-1 CASSSYTGGTEAFF
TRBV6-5 CASRNADEAFF
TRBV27 CASSQTGNTGELFF
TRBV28 CASSILTRHTEAFF
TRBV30 CAWSVRQGDEQFF
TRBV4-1 CASSQVRDLFTYEQYF
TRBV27 CASSLSGQTYYGYTF
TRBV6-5 CASSYGIPDSYEQYF
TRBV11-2 CASSLFQGTDTQYF
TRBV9 CASSDRDRQSSYNSPLHF
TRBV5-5 CASSSGTGGNGYTF
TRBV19 CASSIESVFGDSYEQYF
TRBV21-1 CASSKEWYGNTIYF
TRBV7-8 CASSPTGGGGYNEQFF
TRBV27 CASSYKWGELQETQYF
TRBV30 CAWSVGQSYYQPQHF
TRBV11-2 CASSLMPGAGYGYTF
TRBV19 CASSISGASEAFF
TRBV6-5 CASRGDRPYEQYF
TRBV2 CASMELNAYEQYF
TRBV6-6 CASSYVDGQPQHF
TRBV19 CASLPTSGLINEQFF
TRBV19 CASSIRDRGSNEQFF
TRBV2 CASTLGGEGYGYTF